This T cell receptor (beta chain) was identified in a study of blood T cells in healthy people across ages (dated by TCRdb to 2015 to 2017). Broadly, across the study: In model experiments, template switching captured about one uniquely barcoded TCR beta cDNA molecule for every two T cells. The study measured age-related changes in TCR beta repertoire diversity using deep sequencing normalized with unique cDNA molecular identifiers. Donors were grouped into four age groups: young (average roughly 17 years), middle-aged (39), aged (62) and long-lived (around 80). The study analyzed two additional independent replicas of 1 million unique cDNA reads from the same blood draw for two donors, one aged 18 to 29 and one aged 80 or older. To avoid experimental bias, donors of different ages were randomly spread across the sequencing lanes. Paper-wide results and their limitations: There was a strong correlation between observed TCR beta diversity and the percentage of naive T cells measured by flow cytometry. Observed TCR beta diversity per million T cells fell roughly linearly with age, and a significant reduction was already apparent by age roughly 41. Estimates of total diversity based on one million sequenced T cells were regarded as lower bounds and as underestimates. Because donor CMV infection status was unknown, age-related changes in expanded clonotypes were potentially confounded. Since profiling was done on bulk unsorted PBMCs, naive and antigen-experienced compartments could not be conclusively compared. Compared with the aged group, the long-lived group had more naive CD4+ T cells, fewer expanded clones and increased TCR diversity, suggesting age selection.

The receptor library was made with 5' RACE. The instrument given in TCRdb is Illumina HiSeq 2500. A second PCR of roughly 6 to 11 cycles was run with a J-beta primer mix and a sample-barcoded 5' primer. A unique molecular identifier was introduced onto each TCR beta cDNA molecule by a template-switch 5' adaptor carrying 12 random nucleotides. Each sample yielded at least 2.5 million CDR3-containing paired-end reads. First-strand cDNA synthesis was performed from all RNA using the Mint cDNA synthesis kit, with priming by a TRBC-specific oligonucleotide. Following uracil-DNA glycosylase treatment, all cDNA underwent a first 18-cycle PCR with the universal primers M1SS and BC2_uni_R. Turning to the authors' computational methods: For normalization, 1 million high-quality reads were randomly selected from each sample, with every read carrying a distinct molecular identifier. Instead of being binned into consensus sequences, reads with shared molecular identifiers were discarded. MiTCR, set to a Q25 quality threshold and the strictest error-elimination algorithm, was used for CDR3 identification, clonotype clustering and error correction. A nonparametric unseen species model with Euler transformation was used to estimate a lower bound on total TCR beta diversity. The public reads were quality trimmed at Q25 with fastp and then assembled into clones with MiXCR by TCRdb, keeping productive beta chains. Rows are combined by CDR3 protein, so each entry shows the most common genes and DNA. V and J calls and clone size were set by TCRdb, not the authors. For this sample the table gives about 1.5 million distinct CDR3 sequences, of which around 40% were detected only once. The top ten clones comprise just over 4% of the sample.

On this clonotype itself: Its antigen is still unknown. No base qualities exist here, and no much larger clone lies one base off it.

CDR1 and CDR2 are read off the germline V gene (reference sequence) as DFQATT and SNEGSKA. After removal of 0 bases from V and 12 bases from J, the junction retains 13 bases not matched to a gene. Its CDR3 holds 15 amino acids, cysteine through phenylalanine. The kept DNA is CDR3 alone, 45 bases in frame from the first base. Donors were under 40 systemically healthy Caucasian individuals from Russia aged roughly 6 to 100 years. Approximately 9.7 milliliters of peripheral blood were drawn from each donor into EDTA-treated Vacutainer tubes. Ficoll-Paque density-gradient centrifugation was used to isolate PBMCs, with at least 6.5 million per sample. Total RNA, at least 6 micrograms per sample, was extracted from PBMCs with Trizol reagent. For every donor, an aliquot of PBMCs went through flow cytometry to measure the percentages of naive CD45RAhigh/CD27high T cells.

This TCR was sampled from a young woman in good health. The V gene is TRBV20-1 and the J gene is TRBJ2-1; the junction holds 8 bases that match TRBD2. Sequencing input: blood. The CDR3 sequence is CSARDQGVAGYAQFF. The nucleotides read TGCAGTGCTAGAGATCAAGGAGTAGCGGGATATGCGCAGTTCTTC.